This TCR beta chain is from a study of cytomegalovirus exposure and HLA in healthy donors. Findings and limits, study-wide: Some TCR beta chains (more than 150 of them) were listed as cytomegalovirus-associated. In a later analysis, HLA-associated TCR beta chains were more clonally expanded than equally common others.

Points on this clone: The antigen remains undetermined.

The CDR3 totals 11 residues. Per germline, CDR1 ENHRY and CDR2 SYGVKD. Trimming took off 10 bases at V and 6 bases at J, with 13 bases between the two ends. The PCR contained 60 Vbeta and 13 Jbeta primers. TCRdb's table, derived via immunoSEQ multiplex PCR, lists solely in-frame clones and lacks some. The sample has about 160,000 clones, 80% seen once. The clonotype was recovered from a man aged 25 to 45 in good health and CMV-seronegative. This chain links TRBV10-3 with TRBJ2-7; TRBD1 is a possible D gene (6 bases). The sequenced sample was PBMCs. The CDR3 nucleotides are TGTGCCACCTCGGACAGCCTCGAGCAGTACTTC. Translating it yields CATSDSLEQYF.